This is a list of T cell receptor beta chains from one sample in a study of spatial heterogeneity in lung cancer. A single record per CDR3 protein comes from TCRdb applying MiXCR to the 5' RACE reads. The sample yields roughly 70,000 distinct CDR3 sequences, 8% to 9% seen once. The sequencing here drew on PBMCs, taken at follow-up. The receptors originated from a female donor with early-stage non-small cell lung cancer. Both conserved end residues are part of each CDR3. Fields, in order: D gene, V gene, J gene, CDR3 protein. D genes are given only for firm matches.

-	TRBV28	TRBJ2-7	CASSPLGSDEQYF
-	TRBV2	TRBJ2-7	CAVRGRGTYEQYF
-	TRBV10-3	TRBJ2-7	CAISQGKAYEQYF
-	TRBV9	TRBJ2-3	CASSVEREDTDTQYF
-	TRBV20-1	TRBJ1-3	CSAAPRNSGNTIYF
-	TRBV7-8	TRBJ2-7	CASSLIHEQYF
-	TRBV12-3/TRBV12-4	TRBJ1-1	CASVLNTEAFF
-	TRBV19	TRBJ2-1	CASTSGPLHNEQFF
TRBD1	TRBV20-1	TRBJ2-2	CSATGTGKNTGELFF
TRBD1	TRBV6-5	TRBJ2-7	CASSYSGQGAYEQYF
-	TRBV2	TRBJ1-1	CASGRREGFSTEAFF
-	TRBV25-1	TRBJ2-3	CASSDRDGGADTQYF
-	TRBV15	TRBJ2-7	CATSMAGTPTYEQYF
TRBD1	TRBV27	TRBJ1-5	CASSPDRGSQPQHF
-	TRBV6-1	TRBJ1-5	CASRRNAAGGNQPQHF
-	TRBV19	TRBJ2-4	CASSSHPVAKNIQYF
-	TRBV28	TRBJ2-7	CASSLFARNYEQYF
TRBD1	TRBV30	TRBJ2-7	CAWSAPGQGFNEQYF
TRBD2	TRBV27	TRBJ2-1	CASSLFWGLADYNEQFF
TRBD1	TRBV12-3/TRBV12-4	TRBJ1-3	CASSGQVGNTIYF
-	TRBV12-3/TRBV12-4	TRBJ1-6	CASSFLTVPSPLHF
-	TRBV28	TRBJ1-6	CASLPGGGSYNSPLHF